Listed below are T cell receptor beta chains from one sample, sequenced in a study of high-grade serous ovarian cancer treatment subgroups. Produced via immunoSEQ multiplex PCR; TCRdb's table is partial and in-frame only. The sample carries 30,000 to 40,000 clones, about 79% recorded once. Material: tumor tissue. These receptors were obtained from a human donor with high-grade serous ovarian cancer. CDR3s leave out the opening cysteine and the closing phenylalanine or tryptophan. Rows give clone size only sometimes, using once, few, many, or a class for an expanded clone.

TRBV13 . ASSLVGVGGYT
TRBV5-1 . ASSSPGLAEETQY
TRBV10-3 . AIRGLAGVSTGELF
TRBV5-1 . ASSLSGSGEKLF
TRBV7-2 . ASSSSRSGNTIY
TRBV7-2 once ASSFRGRLAGADTQY
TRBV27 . ASSPYPSRGPEAF
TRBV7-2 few ASSLGGRNQPQH
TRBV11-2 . ASSQTGTTMAYNEQF
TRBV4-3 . ASSQGLEQF
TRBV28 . ASSFSGRYNEQF
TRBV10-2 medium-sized ASTQAGGTYEQY
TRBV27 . ASSLRLISSGANVLT
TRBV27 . ASSLGGQPYSYNEQF
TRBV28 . ASRDRGDTEAF
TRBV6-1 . ASSEAWGCEQY
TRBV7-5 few VRSLYIWGIRYEQY
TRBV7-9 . ASVSQGGAGGELF
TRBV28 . ASEGQSDAFSGNTIY
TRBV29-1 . SVEKAHYGYT
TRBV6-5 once ASSRGPGELF
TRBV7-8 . ASSPPGIGGNEQF
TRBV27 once ASSQTGTWADTQY
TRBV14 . ASSPLAGGPEDTQY
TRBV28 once ASSLSPGPLRLNYGYT
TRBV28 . ASSLPLHEQY
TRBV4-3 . ASSQVRREGPETQY
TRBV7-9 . ASSLVLAGFQETQY
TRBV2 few ASIYGTYEQY
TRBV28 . ASSLSRGNTIY
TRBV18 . ASSPRAERAEAF
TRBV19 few ASSRQGRTEAF
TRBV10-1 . ASSESTASNEKLF
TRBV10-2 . ASSDGGPYEQY
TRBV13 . ASSPGGDTQY
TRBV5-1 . ASSPGGNSYEQY
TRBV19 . ASSPQAGGTYEQY
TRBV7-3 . ASSLRPYNSPLH
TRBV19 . ATPYERAWETQY
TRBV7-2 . ASSPLPGTGDGYT
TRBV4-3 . ASSQAREGYGYT
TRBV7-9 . ASSHGTVVAKNIQY
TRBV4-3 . ASSQVRGGEQY
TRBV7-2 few ASSLDVGEQY
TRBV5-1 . ASSWRTDGETQY
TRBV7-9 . ASSLARNSLGNEQY
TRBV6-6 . ASSREVGQPQH
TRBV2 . ASKPYNEQF
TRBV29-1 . SVERSGRADTQY
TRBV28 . ASSSGESYSYEQY
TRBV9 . ASSVGTQETQY
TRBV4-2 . ASSQAADSNYGYT
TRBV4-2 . ASSQDATYTEAF
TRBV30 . AWRTRCAHEQY
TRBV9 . ASSGPYYGYT
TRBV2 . VIAKDGPNTEAF
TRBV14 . ASSQVDSGKAHNEQF
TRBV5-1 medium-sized ASSSGGYTNTEAF
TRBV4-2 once ASSLWGADTEAF